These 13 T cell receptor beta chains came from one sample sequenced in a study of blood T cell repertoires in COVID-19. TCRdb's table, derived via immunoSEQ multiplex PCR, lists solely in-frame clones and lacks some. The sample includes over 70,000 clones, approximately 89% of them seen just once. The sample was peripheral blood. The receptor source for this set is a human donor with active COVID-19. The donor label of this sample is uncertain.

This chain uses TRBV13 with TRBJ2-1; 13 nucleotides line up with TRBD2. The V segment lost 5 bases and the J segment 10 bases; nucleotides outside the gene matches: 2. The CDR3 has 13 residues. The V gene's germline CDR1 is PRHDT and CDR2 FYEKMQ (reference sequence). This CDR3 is CASSPGLAGEQFF. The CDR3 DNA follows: TGTGCCAGCAGCCCGGGACTAGCGGGGGAGCAGTTCTTC.

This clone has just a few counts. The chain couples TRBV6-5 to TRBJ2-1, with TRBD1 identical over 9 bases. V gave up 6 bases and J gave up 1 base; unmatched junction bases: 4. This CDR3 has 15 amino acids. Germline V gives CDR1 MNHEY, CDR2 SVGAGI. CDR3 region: CASRYRGLSYNEQFF. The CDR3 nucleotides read TGTGCCAGCAGGTACAGGGGGCTGTCCTACAATGAGCAGTTCTTC.

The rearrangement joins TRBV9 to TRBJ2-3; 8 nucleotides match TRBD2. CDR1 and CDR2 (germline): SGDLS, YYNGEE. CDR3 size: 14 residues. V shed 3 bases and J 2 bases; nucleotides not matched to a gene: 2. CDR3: CASSAGGVTDTQYF. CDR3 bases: TGTGCCAGCAGCGCGGGGGGGGTCACAGATACGCAGTATTTT.

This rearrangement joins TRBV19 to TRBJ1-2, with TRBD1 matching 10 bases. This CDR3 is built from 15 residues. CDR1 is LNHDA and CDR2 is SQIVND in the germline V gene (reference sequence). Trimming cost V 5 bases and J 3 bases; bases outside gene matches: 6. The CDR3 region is CASSSPGTGDYGYTF. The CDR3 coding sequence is TGTGCCAGTAGTTCCCCCGGGACAGGGGACTATGGCTACACCTTC.

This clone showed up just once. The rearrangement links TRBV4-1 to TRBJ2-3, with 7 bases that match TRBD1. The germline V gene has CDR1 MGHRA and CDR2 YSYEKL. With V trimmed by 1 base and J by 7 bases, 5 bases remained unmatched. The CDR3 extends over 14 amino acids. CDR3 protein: CASSQAQGENTQYF. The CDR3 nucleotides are TGCGCCAGCAGCCAAGCCCAGGGGGAGAATACGCAGTATTTT.

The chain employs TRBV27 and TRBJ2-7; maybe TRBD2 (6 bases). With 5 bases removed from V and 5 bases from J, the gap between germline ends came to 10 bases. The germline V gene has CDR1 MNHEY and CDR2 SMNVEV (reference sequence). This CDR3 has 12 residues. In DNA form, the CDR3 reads TGTGCCAGCAGTGCGGGGCTTCACGAGCAGTACTTC. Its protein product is CASSAGLHEQYF.

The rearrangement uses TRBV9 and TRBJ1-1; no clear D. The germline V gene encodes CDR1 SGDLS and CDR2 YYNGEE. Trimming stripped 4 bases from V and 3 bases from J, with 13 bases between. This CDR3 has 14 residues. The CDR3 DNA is TGTGCCAGCAGCTTGGCGTACGCGGACACTGAAGCTTTCTTT. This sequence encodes CASSLAYADTEAFF. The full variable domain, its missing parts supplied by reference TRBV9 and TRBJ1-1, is DSGVTQTPKHLITATGQRVTLRCSPRSGDLSVYWYQQSLDQGLQFLIQYYNGEERAKGNILERFSAQQFPDLHSELNLSSLELGDSALYFCASSLAYADTEAFFGQGTRLTVV.

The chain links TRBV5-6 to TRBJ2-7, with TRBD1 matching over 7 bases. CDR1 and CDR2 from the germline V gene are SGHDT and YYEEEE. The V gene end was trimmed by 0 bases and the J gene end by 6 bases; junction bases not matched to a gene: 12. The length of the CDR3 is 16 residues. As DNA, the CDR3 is TGTGCCAGCAGCTTGGTCGAAGGGGGCCTCTACTCCGAGCAGTACTTC. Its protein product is CASSLVEGGLYSEQYF.

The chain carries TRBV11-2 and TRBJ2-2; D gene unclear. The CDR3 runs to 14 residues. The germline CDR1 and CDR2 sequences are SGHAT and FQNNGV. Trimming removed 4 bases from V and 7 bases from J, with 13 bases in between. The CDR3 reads CASSSASRSGELFF. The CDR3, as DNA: TGTGCCAGCAGCTCAGCGTCTCGGAGCGGGGAGCTGTTTTTT.

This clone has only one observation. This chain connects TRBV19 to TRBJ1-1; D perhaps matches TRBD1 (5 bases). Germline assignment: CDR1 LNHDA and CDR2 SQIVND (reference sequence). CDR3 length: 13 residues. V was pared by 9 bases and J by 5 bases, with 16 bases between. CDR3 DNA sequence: TGTGCCAGCTTAGGAACCAGGGTTACTGAAGCTTTCTTT. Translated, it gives CASLGTRVTEAFF.

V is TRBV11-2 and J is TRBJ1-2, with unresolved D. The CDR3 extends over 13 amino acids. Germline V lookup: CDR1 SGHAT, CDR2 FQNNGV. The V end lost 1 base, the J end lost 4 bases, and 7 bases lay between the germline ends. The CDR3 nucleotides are TGTGCCAGCAGCTTAGGGCTTACCTATGGCTACACCTTC. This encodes CASSLGLTYGYTF.

CDR3 sequence: CASSEGGGGTEAFF. Written as DNA, the CDR3 is TGTGCCAGCAGTGAAGGAGGGGGCGGAACTGAAGCTTTCTTT. This sequence joins TRBV2 and TRBJ1-1, with TRBD1 matching 7 bases. V lost 1 base to trimming and J lost 5 bases; unmatched junction nucleotides: 4. Germline values: CDR1 SNHLY, CDR2 FYNNEI. The CDR3 spans 14 residues.

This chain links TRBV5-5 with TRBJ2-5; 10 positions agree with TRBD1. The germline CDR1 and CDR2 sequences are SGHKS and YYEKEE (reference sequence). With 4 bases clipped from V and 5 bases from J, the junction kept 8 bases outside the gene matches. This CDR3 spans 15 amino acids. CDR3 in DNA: TGTGCCAGCAGCCCGGGACAGGGGATCGGTGAGACCCAGTACTTC. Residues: CASSPGQGIGETQYF.